This TCR beta chain comes out of a study of CD8 T cells in Susac syndrome. CDR3 length equals 14 residues. Germline CDR1 is SGHTA and CDR2 is FQGNSA. V dropped 1 base and J dropped 3 bases, with 7 bases sitting between them. This clonotype occurred once. A quantity of roughly 0.5 to 1 ug RNA underwent reverse transcription using random hexamers. TCRdb independently ran MiXCR on the immunoSEQ multiplex PCR reads; one entry per CDR3 protein. Of about 200,000 distinct CDR3 sequences listed, 85% to 95% are singletons. The sequenced material came from CD4+ T cells from PBMCs. This chain connects TRBV7-2 to TRBJ2-1; D is unresolved. The clonotype originates from a human donor in good health. CDR3 residues: CASSLDYGYNEQFF. The CDR3 DNA is TGTGCCAGCAGCTTAGATTACGGCTACAATGAGCAGTTCTTC.